This T cell receptor (beta chain) stems from a study of T-cell reconstitution after alpha-beta-depleted transplantation in children. General study findings and limits: Counts and diversity of T cells one year after transplant came mostly from newly produced T cells. Reports say that about two months after transplant, the alpha-beta T cells came out of several hundred graft clones that had expanded.

This clonotype turned up a few times. As yet, its antigen is unknown. Germline lookup yields CDR1 SEHNR and CDR2 FQNEAQ (reference sequence). CDR3 length: 15 residues. Trimming removed 1 base from V and 4 bases from J, with 13 bases in between. Unique molecular identifiers tagged the TCRbeta library. TCRdb re-analysed the PCR reads in MiXCR, keeping a single row per CDR3 protein. The table includes roughly 350,000 distinct CDR3 sequences, 15% to 20% detected once. Here the sequenced sample was PBMCs, mostly from graft donor cells, taken 360 days after TCRalphabeta/CD19-depleted stem cell transplant. This chain joins TRBV7-9 and TRBJ2-5; D might be TRBD1 or TRBD2, each matching 5 bases. The clonotype was recovered from a male patient under 10 years old who had a stem cell transplant for acute lymphoblastic leukemia, so the T cells may come from the graft donor. CDR3 DNA: TGTGCCAGCAGCTTAGTCCGGGGCAGAGGAGAGACCCAGTACTTC. Encoded protein: CASSLVRGRGETQYF.